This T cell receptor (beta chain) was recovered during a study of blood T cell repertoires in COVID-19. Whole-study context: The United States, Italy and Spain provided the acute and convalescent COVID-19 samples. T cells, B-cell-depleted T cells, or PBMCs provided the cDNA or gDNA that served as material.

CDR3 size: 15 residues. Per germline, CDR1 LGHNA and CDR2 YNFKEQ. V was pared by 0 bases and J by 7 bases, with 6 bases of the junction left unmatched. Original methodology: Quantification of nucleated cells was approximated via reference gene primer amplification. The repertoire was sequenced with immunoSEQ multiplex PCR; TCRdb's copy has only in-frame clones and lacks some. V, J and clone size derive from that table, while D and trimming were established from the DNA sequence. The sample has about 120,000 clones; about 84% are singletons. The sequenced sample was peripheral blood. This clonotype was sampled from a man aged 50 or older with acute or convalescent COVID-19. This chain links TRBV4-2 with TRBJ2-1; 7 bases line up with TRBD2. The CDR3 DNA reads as TGTGCCAGCAGCCAAGAGGCGGGGGTTGGGAATGAGCAGTTCTTC. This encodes CASSQEAGVGNEQFF.